The 19 T cell receptor beta chains in this list originate from one sample, sequenced in a study of Graves' ophthalmopathy and Graves' hyperthyroidism. The authors amplified TCR beta CDR3 regions, and they did so from RNA transcripts for repertoire sequencing. An initial RT-PCR round employing HTBI primers preceded a second-round multiplex PCR. TCRdb recomputed calls from the multiplex PCR reads with MiXCR, one row per CDR3 protein. Seen here are 600,000 to 950,000 distinct CDR3 sequences, 40% observed once, and the top ten hold roughly 46%. The sequencing sample was made of peripheral blood. The origin of the receptors is an adult man with Graves' ophthalmopathy.

This chain links TRBV7-9 with TRBJ2-7; 9 bases match TRBD1. CDR1 and CDR2 from the germline V gene are SEHNR and FQNEAQ (reference sequence). V shed 1 base and J 3 bases; nucleotides not matched to a gene: 19. The CDR3 runs to 20 residues. CDR3 DNA: TGTGCCAGCAGCTTAGTGCAATCCTGGGGACAGGGCACAGCTGGCTACGAGCAGTACTTC. Translation gives CASSLVQSWGQGTAGYEQYF.

The rearrangement uses TRBV20-1 and TRBJ1-2, with unresolved D. Trimming took 0 bases from V and 5 from J, leaving 4 bases between them. This CDR3 has 11 residues. Per the germline V gene, CDR1 is DFQATT and CDR2 is SNEGSKA (reference sequence). As DNA, the CDR3 is TGCAGTGCTAGAGAGGAGTATGGCTACACCTTC. Translated, it gives CSAREEYGYTF.

In its sample, this clonotype was seen many times. V is TRBV2 and J is TRBJ1-1; TRBD1 matches 8 bases. Germline V CDR1 and CDR2: SNHLY, FYNNEI. The CDR3 is made up of 11 amino acids. After removal of 6 bases from V and 13 bases from J, the junction contained 7 bases not matched to a gene. CDR3 sequence: CASSWGQVGFF. Here the CDR3 DNA reads TGTGCCAGCAGCTGGGGACAGGTTGGTTTCTTT.

The chain uses TRBV2 and TRBJ2-7; D possibly corresponds to TRBD1 (6 bases). The germline gives CDR1 SNHLY, CDR2 FYNNEI. With 7 bases removed from V and 11 bases from J, the gap between germline ends came to 18 bases. The CDR3 totals 12 residues. CDR3 amino acids: CASTLDSRKKYF. CDR3 nucleotides: TGTGCCAGCACCTTGGACAGCCGGAAGAAGTACTTC.

The V call is TRBV7-2, the J call TRBJ1-1; D gene unclear. Germline assignment: CDR1 SGHTA and CDR2 FQGNSA. Trimming shortened V by 3 bases and J by 0 bases, and 8 bases separated the two germline ends. The CDR3 is 14 amino acids. CDR3 sequence: CASSFDELNTEAFF. CDR3 nucleotides: TGTGCCAGCAGCTTTGATGAGCTGAACACTGAAGCTTTCTTT.

Many counts were recorded for this clonotype. This chain links TRBV7-3 with TRBJ1-1; 11 nucleotides match TRBD1. The trim removed 5 bases at V and 11 bases at J, leaving 7 bases unmatched. The CDR3 sequence is 13 residues long. Germline lookup yields CDR1 SGHTA and CDR2 FQGTGA. The CDR3 nucleotides are TGTGCCAGCAGCCCCGGACAGGGGGCAAAGGCTTTCTTT. This translates into CASSPGQGAKAFF.

This clonotype was counted only a few times. This chain links TRBV6-5 with TRBJ1-1; maybe TRBD1 (6 bases). CDR3 size: 13 residues. V was cut by 6 bases and J by 4 bases, with 12 bases left in between. CDR1 and CDR2 (germline): MNHEY, SVGAGI. This CDR3 is CASRDSFRTEAFF. CDR3 DNA sequence: TGTGCCAGCAGGGACAGTTTTCGCACTGAAGCTTTCTTT.

The rearrangement joins TRBV29-1 to TRBJ2-3, with a possible D match to TRBD2 (5 bases). Germline CDR1 reads SQVTM; CDR2 reads ANQGSEA. Deletions cut 6 bases from V and 2 bases from J, with 24 bases between. The CDR3 extends over 17 amino acids. The CDR3 bases are TGCAGCGTCGGACGTACCCCGGGAATAGTAGTCACAGATACGCAGTATTTT. Its protein is CSVGRTPGIVVTDTQYF.

The V call is TRBV7-9, the J call TRBJ1-1, with 8 bases that match TRBD1. Trimming took 5 bases from V and 5 from J; bases not matched to a gene: 13. The CDR3 is 16 residues long. Germline assignment: CDR1 SEHNR and CDR2 FQNEAQ (reference sequence). The CDR3 bases are TGTGCCAGCAGCCCCAGCCCGGACAGGGTTCGGACTGAAGCTTTCTTT. This translates into CASSPSPDRVRTEAFF.

This clonotype was detected only a few times. The chain joins TRBV20-1 to TRBJ1-2, with TRBD1 as a possible D gene (5 bases). The V and J ends lost 3 bases and 8 bases respectively, with 16 bases between them. Germline CDR1 and CDR2: DFQATT and SNEGSKA (reference sequence). The CDR3 spans 13 residues. This CDR3 reads CSASRDAYRGYTF. Here the CDR3 DNA reads TGCAGTGCTAGTAGGGACGCCTACCGGGGCTACACCTTC.

This clonotype was detected only a few times. The chain links TRBV11-2 to TRBJ2-7; D perhaps matches TRBD1 (5 bases). This CDR3 is 15 amino acids long. V was shortened by 5 bases and J by 0 bases, with 14 bases between the two germline ends. CDR1 SGHAT and CDR2 FQNNGV come from the germline V gene. CDR3 DNA: TGTGCCAGCAGCCACAACCCTGACAGCTCCTACGAGCAGTACTTC. This encodes CASSHNPDSSYEQYF.

This clonotype was seen many times. The chain links TRBV19 to TRBJ1-2; the D is unclear. This CDR3 has 14 residues. V was cut by 9 bases and J by 6 bases, with 20 bases left in between. Germline-derived CDR1 and CDR2 are LNHDA and SQIVND (reference sequence). The CDR3 sequence: CASPIQSRVDGYTF. Written as DNA, the CDR3 is TGTGCCAGCCCTATTCAGTCACGGGTCGATGGCTACACCTTC. The full variable domain, completed using reference TRBV19 and TRBJ1-2, is DGGITQSPKYLFRKEGQNVTLSCEQNLNHDAMYWYRQDPGQGLRLIYYSQIVNDFQKGDIAEGYSVSREKKESFPLTVTSAQKNPTAFYLCASPIQSRVDGYTFGSGTRLTVV.

This clonotype was recorded a few times. This chain connects TRBV20-1 to TRBJ2-7; 9 positions match TRBD1. Germline CDR1 DFQATT, CDR2 SNEGSKA (reference sequence). The CDR3 covers 14 residues. V was pared by 1 base and J by 7 bases, with 8 bases of the junction left unmatched. As DNA, the CDR3 is TGCAGTGCTAGAGTCAAACAGGGGGCGTGGGAGCAGTACTTC. It translates to CSARVKQGAWEQYF.

This clonotype has a count of ten or more. The chain is built from TRBV29-1 and TRBJ1-2; weak D call: TRBD1 (5 bases). The V end lost 4 bases, the J end lost 3 bases, and 12 bases lay between the germline ends. Looked up from germline, CDR1 is SQVTM and CDR2 is ANQGSEA. The CDR3 spans 13 residues. DNA of the CDR3: TGCAGCGTTGGGCAGGGTGGGGACTATGGCTACACCTTC. Its protein product is CSVGQGGDYGYTF.

This clonotype came up a few times. J is TRBJ2-7 and V is TRBV7-9; unclear D gene. Deletions cut 3 bases from V and 3 bases from J, with 9 bases between. Germline-derived CDR1 and CDR2 are SEHNR and FQNEAQ (reference sequence). This CDR3 has 13 amino acids. DNA of the CDR3: TGTGCCAGCAGCTTGGTGGGATACTACGAGCAGTACTTC. It specifies CASSLVGYYEQYF.

The table lists this clonotype with many counts. The rearrangement uses TRBV7-8 and TRBJ1-4; 8 bases map to TRBD1. Germline trimming cut 5 bases from V and 7 bases from J; bases unmatched to any gene: 12. The CDR3 loop spans 16 amino acids. Germline V gives CDR1 SGHVS, CDR2 FQNEAQ. CDR3 DNA: TGTGCCAGCAGCCTAGGAAGGACAGGGTCGGCTGAAAAACTGTTTTTT. It translates to CASSLGRTGSAEKLFF.

The sample holds many counts of this clonotype. This chain uses TRBV15 with TRBJ1-6, with a possible D match to TRBD1 (5 bases). Trimming removed 0 bases from V and 10 bases from J, with 19 bases in between. CDR3 length: 17 residues. Germline values: CDR1 LNHNV, CDR2 YYDKDF (reference sequence). The DNA of the CDR3 is TGTGCCACCAGCAGAGAAGCAGGGCTACCCCGAATATCACCCCTCCACTTT. Translation: CATSREAGLPRISPLHF.

With respect to this clonotype: At one end the junction does not follow the germline gene, possibly because of a read error. This chain uses TRBV10-3 with TRBJ1-6; unclear D gene. In germline, CDR1 is ENHRY, CDR2 SYGVKD. This CDR3 contains 15 residues. CDR3 nucleotides: TGTGCCAGCAGTCAGAACCGGAGGGATAATTCACCCCTCCACTTT. Translation gives CASSQNRRDNSPLHF.

The gene calls are TRBV6-1 and TRBJ2-5, with D uncertain. Trimming pared 5 bases from V and 4 bases from J, leaving 11 bases between. This CDR3 spans 13 amino acids. Germline V gene sequence: CDR1 MNHNS, CDR2 SASEGT. The CDR3 sequence: CASSYGHRETQYF. DNA of the CDR3: TGTGCCAGCAGTTACGGTCACAGAGAGACCCAGTACTTC.